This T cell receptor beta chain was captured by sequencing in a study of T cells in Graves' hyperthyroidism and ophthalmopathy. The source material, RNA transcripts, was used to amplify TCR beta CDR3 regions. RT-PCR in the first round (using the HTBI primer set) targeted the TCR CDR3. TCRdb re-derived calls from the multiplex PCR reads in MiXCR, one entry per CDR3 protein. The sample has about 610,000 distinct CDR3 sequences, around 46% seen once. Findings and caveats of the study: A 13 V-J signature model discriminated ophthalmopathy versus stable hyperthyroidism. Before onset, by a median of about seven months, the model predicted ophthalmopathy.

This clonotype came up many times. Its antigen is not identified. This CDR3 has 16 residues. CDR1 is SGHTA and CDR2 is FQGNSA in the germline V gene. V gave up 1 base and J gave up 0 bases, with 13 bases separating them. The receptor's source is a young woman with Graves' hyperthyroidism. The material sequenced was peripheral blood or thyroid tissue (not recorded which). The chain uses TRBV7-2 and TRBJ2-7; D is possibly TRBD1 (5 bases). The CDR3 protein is CASSLGPTEISYEQYF. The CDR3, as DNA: TGTGCCAGCAGCTTAGGCCCGACAGAAATCTCCTACGAGCAGTACTTC.